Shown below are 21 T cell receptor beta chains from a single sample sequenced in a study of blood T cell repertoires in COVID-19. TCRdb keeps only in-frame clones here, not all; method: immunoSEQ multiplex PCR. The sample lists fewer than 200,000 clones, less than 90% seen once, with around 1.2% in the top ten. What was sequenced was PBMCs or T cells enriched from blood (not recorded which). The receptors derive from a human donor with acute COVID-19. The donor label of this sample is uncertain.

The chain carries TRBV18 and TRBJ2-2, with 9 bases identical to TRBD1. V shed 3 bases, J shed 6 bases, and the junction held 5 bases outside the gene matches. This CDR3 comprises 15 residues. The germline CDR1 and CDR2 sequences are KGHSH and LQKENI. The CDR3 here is CASSPGQGPAGELFF. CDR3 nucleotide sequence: TGTGCCAGCTCACCGGGACAGGGCCCGGCCGGGGAGCTGTTTTTT.

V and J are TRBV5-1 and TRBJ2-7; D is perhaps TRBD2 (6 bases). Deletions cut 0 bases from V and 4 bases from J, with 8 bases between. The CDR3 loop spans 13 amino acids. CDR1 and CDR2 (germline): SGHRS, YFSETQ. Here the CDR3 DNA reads TGCGCCAGCAGCTTGGGGGCGGGGTACGAGCAGTACTTC. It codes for CASSLGAGYEQYF.

The CDR3 loop reads CASGLERTMNTEAFF. DNA of the CDR3: TGTGCTAGTGGTTTGGAGCGGACTATGAACACTGAAGCTTTCTTT. V and J are TRBV12-5 and TRBJ1-1; unclear D gene. The CDR3 has 15 amino acids. Per germline, CDR1 LGHNT and CDR2 FRNRAP. V dropped 1 base and J dropped 0 bases, with 9 bases sitting between them.

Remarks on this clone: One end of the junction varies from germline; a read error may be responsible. This CDR3 is CASRPGNSHEQYF. The CDR3, as DNA: TGTGCTAGTCGACCAGGGAACTCCCACGAGCAGTACTTC. This sequence joins TRBV12-5 and TRBJ2-7, with D tentatively TRBD1 (5 bases). Germline V gene sequence: CDR1 LGHNT, CDR2 FRNRAP. The CDR3 consists of 13 residues.

CDR3 DNA: TGTGCCAGCACCACACCGAGGGGCCTAGCGCTCTCCTACGAGCAGTACTTC. Translation: CASTTPRGLALSYEQYF. The V gene is TRBV11-2, the J gene TRBJ2-7, with D maybe TRBD2 (6 bases). V lost 7 bases to trimming and J lost 0 bases, with 22 bases between them. CDR1 and CDR2 (germline): SGHAT, FQNNGV. The length of the CDR3 is 17 residues.

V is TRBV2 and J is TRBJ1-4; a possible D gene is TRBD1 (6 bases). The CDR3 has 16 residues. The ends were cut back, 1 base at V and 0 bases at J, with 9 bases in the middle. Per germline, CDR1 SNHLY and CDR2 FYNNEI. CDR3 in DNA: TGTGCCAGCAGTGAAGGGCAGGGGACAACTAATGAAAAACTGTTTTTT. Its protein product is CASSEGQGTTNEKLFF.

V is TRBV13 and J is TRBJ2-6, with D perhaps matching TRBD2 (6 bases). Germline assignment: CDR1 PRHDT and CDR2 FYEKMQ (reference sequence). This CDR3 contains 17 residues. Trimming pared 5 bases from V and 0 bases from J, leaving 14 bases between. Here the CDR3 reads CASSRSRGISGANVLTF. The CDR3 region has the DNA TGTGCCAGCAGCCGTTCGCGGGGTATCTCTGGGGCCAACGTCCTGACTTTC.

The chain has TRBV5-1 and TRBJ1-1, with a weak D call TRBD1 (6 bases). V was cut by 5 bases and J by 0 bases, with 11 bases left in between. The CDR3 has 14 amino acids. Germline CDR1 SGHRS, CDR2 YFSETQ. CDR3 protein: CASRTGDLNTEAFF. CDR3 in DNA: TGCGCCAGCAGGACAGGAGACCTGAACACTGAAGCTTTCTTT.

The CDR3 sequence is CASRPETGGPGNTIYF. The CDR3 bases are TGTGCCAGCAGGCCGGAGACAGGGGGCCCCGGAAACACCATATATTTT. V gene TRBV2 combines with J gene TRBJ1-3; 10 positions match TRBD1. This CDR3 comprises 16 residues. Germline-derived CDR1 and CDR2 are SNHLY and FYNNEI. Germline trimming cut 6 bases from V and 4 bases from J; bases unmatched to any gene: 9.

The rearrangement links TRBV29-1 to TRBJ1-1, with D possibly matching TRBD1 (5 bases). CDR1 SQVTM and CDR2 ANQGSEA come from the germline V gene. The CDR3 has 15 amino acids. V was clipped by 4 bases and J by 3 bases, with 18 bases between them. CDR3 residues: CSVASAGFLDTEAFF. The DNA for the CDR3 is TGCAGCGTTGCTTCCGCAGGGTTCTTGGACACTGAAGCTTTCTTT.

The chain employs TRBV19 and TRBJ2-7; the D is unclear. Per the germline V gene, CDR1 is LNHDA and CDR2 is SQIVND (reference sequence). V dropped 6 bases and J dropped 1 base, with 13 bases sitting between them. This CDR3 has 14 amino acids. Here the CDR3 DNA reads TGTGCCAGTAGCCCCAGCGAGCCTTCCTACGAGCAGTACTTC. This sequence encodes CASSPSEPSYEQYF.

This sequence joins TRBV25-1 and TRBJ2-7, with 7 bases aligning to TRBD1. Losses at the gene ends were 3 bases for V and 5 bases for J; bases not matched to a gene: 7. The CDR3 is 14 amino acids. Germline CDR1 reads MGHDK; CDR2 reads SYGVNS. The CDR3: CASSEGNDRDEQYF. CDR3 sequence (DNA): TGTGCCAGCAGTGAGGGTAACGACAGGGACGAGCAGTACTTC.

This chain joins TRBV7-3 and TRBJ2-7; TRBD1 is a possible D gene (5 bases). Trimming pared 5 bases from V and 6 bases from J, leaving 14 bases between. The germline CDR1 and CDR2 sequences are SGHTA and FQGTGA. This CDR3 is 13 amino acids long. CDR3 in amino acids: CASSARTSGEQYF. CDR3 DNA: TGTGCCAGCAGCGCCAGGACATCCGGCGAGCAGTACTTC.

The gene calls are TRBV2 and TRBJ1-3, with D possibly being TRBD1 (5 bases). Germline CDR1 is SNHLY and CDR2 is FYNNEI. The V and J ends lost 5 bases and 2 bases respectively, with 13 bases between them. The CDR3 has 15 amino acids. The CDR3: CASSITGSPGNTIYF. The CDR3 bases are TGTGCCAGCAGTATTACAGGTTCACCTGGAAACACCATATATTTT.

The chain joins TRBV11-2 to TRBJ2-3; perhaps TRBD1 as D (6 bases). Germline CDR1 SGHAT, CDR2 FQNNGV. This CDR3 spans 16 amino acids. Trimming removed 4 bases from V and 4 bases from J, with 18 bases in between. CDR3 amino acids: CASSSGGGVGADTQYF. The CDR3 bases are TGTGCCAGCAGCTCCGGTGGGGGCGTCGGGGCAGATACGCAGTATTTT.

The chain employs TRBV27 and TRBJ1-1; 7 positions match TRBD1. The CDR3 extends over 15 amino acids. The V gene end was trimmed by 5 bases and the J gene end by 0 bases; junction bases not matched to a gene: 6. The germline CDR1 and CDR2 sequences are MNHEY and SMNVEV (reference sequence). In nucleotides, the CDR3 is TGTGCCAGCAGTCGGGCGGGACAGATGAACACTGAAGCTTTCTTT. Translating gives CASSRAGQMNTEAFF.

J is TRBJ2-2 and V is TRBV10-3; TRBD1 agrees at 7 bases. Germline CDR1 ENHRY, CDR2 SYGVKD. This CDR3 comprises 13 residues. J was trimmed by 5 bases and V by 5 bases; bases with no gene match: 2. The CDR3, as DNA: TGTGCCATCAGTAAGGGGGCAACCGGGGAGCTGTTTTTT. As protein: CAISKGATGELFF.

CDR3 sequence: CASSTWDFQETQYF. The CDR3 DNA reads as TGTGCCAGCAGCACCTGGGACTTCCAAGAGACCCAGTACTTC. This chain uses TRBV7-9 with TRBJ2-5, with D possibly matching TRBD2 (6 bases). V was cut by 5 bases and J by 1 base, with 11 bases left in between. This CDR3 spans 14 amino acids. Germline CDR1 and CDR2: SEHNR and FQNEAQ (reference sequence).

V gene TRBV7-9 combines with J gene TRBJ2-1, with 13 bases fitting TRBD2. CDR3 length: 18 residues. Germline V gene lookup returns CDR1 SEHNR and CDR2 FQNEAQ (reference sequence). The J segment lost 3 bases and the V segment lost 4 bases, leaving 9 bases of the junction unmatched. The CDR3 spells CASSSLGLAGDHYNEQFF. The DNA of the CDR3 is TGTGCCAGCAGCTCATTAGGACTAGCGGGGGACCACTACAATGAGCAGTTCTTC.

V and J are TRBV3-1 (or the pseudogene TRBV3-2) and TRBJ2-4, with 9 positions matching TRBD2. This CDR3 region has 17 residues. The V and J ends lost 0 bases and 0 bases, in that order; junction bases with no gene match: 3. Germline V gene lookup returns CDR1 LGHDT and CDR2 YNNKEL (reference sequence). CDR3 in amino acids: CASSQEGRGGAKNIQYF. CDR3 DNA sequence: TGTGCCAGCAGCCAAGAAGGGCGGGGGGGAGCCAAAAACATTCAGTACTTC.

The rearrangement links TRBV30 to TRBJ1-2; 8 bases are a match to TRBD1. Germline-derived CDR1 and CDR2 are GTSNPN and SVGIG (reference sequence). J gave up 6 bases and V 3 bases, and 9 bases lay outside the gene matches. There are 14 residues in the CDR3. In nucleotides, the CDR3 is TGTGCCTGGAGGAGTAGGACAGGGAGGAATGGCTACACCTTC. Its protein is CAWRSRTGRNGYTF.